This T cell receptor beta chain was retrieved from a study of patients and donors after allogeneic stem cell transplantation. The ends lost 4 bases at V and 7 bases at J; junction bases unmatched: 6. In germline, CDR1 is MGHDK, CDR2 SYGVNS. The CDR3 covers 15 residues. TCRdb reprocessed the RT-PCR reads via MiXCR and lists one record per CDR3 protein. The sample records some 960,000 distinct CDR3 sequences, about a sixth being singletons. The sample comprised blood, either unsorted or a sorted T cell fraction (not recorded which). The sequence came from a human donor who was either an allogeneic HSCT recipient or a stem cell or donor lymphocyte infusion donor (not recorded which). It is not recorded whose cells these are; they may come from a transplant donor. The gene calls are TRBV25-1 and TRBJ2-4, with 11 bases aligning to TRBD1. The CDR3 region is CASSAGTGGSNIQYF. CDR3 DNA sequence: TGTGCCAGCAGTGCCGGGACAGGGGGTAGTAACATTCAGTACTTC.